This T cell receptor beta chain comes out of a study of regulatory T cells in long-lasting Graves disease. Deletions cut 4 bases from V and 0 bases from J, with 13 bases between. The CDR3 contains 16 residues. The germline V gene has CDR1 SGHAT and CDR2 FQNNGV. Time point here: newly diagnosed GD, antithyroid drugs for less than 3 months. Researchers made the TCR library from RNA that was extracted from PBMCs. This clonotype was counted ten times or more. Sequencing libraries for TCR beta were prepared with iRepertoire HTBI primers and Arm-PCR of CDR3 regions. TCRdb processed the multiplex PCR reads anew with MiXCR; each CDR3 protein has one entry. In the table there are some 500,000 distinct CDR3 sequences, less than 15% of which are singletons. These same records also appear under a second study, on T cells in Graves' hyperthyroidism and ophthalmopathy.

This specimen consisted of peripheral blood mononuclear cells (PBMCs), obtained at new diagnosis, from a patient treated with antithyroid drugs. The TCR originated in a young man with Graves disease. The chain recombines TRBV11-2 with TRBJ2-1; D call uncertain. DNA of the CDR3: TGTGCCAGCAGCTCTCCGACCGCGAGCTCCTACAATGAGCAGTTCTTC. The encoded protein is CASSSPTASSYNEQFF.